These 19 T cell receptor beta chains were all obtained from the same sample, sequenced in a study of cytomegalovirus exposure and HLA in healthy donors. PCR employed 60 Vbeta and 13 Jbeta primers. Some clones are missing from TCRdb's copy, which holds only in-frame ones; the method was immunoSEQ multiplex PCR. Of over 150,000 clones detected, roughly four fifths appear once; the ten largest clones hold nearly 8.5%. Input material: PBMCs. All receptors come from a male donor in good health and CMV-seropositive.

The chain employs TRBV2 and TRBJ1-4; maybe TRBD1 (6 bases). Germline-derived CDR1 and CDR2 are SNHLY and FYNNEI. CDR3 length: 13 amino acids. V lost 4 bases and J lost 8, with 11 bases in between. The CDR3 sequence: CASSVTGPEKLFF. The CDR3 bases are TGTGCCAGCAGTGTAACAGGGCCCGAAAAACTGTTTTTT.

CDR3 sequence (DNA): TGTGCCAGCACCGGGACTATGGGGACCTACGAGCAGTACTTC. Translating it yields CASTGTMGTYEQYF. The chain is built from TRBV18 and TRBJ2-7, with 7 bases lining up with TRBD2. Germline V gives CDR1 KGHSH, CDR2 LQKENI. This CDR3 region has 14 residues. The junction had 9 bases not matched to a gene; V was cut back by 8 bases and J by 2 bases.

This chain connects TRBV2 to TRBJ2-5; D possibly corresponds to TRBD2 (6 bases). The CDR3 contains 14 residues. Germline assignment: CDR1 SNHLY and CDR2 FYNNEI. The V and J ends lost 6 bases and 3 bases respectively, with 14 bases between them. CDR3 region: CASRAPGEEETQYF. The CDR3 DNA reads as TGTGCCAGCAGAGCACCGGGGGAGGAAGAGACCCAGTACTTC.

V gene TRBV15 combines with J gene TRBJ2-1; TRBD2 aligns across 7 bases. From germline, CDR1 is LNHNV and CDR2 YYDKDF (reference sequence). This CDR3 is built from 15 residues. The V gene end was trimmed by 5 bases and the J gene end by 9 bases; junction bases not matched to a gene: 13. CDR3 bases: TGTGCCACCAGCGGACTAGGGAGTACAATTGGTGAGCAGTTCTTC. Its translation: CATSGLGSTIGEQFF.

This clone came up a few times. The rearrangement uses TRBV30 and TRBJ2-1; D might be TRBD2 (7 bases). Trimming stripped 3 bases from V and 9 bases from J, with 21 bases between. The germline V gene encodes CDR1 GTSNPN and CDR2 SVGIG (reference sequence). This CDR3 contains 15 residues. CDR3 loop: CAWRQRGGSGGEQFF. The DNA of the CDR3 is TGTGCCTGGAGACAAAGGGGGGGGAGCGGAGGTGAGCAGTTCTTC.

The chain is built from TRBV7-9 and TRBJ2-7; D perhaps matches TRBD1 (5 bases). Germline-derived CDR1 and CDR2 are SEHNR and FQNEAQ (reference sequence). V was shortened by 5 bases and J by 2 bases, with 22 bases between the two germline ends. This CDR3 is 17 amino acids long. The chain's CDR3 is CASSTTDRHVPTYEQYF. The CDR3 DNA sequence: TGTGCCAGCAGCACCACCGACAGACACGTACCAACCTACGAGCAGTACTTC.

This CDR3 reads CASSLTGDPNSPLHF. The DNA of the CDR3 is TGTGCCAGCTCATTGACAGGAGACCCGAATTCACCCCTCCACTTT. J is TRBJ1-6 and V is TRBV28; weak D call: TRBD1 (6 bases). V dropped 8 bases and J dropped 7 bases, with 18 bases sitting between them. Germline lookup yields CDR1 MDHEN and CDR2 SYDVKM. The CDR3 is 15 residues long.

This clone was counted only a few times. The chain combines TRBV5-8 with TRBJ1-1, with 9 positions matching TRBD1. V shed 4 bases and J 8 bases; nucleotides not matched to a gene: 12. The CDR3 is made up of 15 amino acids. Germline V gene sequence: CDR1 SGHTS, CDR2 YDEGEE. The CDR3 reads CASSIHPGQGPEAFF. In nucleotides, the CDR3 is TGTGCCAGCAGCATACACCCGGGACAGGGACCCGAAGCTTTCTTT.

This sequence joins TRBV5-4 and TRBJ2-3, with no clear D. The germline V and J ends were trimmed by 4 bases and 3 bases, with 9 bases remaining between them. The CDR3 contains 13 residues. Germline CDR1 is SGHNT and CDR2 is YYREEE (reference sequence). CDR3 sequence reads: CASSPLTTDTQYF. The CDR3 bases are TGTGCCAGCAGCCCGCTAACGACAGATACGCAGTATTTT.

This chain uses TRBV30 with TRBJ1-3, with D unresolved. The CDR3 runs to 13 residues. Trimming took 5 bases from V and 0 from J, leaving 8 bases between them. Germline CDR1 GTSNPN, CDR2 SVGIG (reference sequence). The CDR3 loop is CAWDKASGNTIYF. CDR3 in DNA: TGTGCCTGGGACAAGGCCTCTGGAAACACCATATATTTT. Together with reference TRBV30 and TRBJ1-3, the CDR3 gives the full variable domain: SQTIHQWPATLVQPVGSPLSLECTVEGTSNPNLYWYRQAAGRGLQLLFYSVGIGQISSEVPQNLSASRPQDRQFILSSKKLLLSDSGFYLCAWDKASGNTIYFGEGSWLTVV.

The chain uses TRBV30 and TRBJ1-1, with 10 bases matching TRBD1. The trim removed 2 bases at V and 5 bases at J, leaving 8 bases unmatched. The CDR3 loop spans 15 amino acids. CDR1 and CDR2 from the germline V gene are GTSNPN and SVGIG (reference sequence). The DNA for the CDR3 is TGTGCCTGGAGTTTAAGGACAGGGGGGCTAACTGAAGCTTTCTTT. This codes for CAWSLRTGGLTEAFF.

Concerning this clone itself: The junction departs from germline at one end; a sequencing error may be responsible. This sample includes further DNA sequences coding for the same CDR3. The rearrangement links TRBV5-6 to TRBJ1-1, with 10 bases aligning to TRBD1. The CDR3 covers 15 residues. From germline, CDR1 is SGHDT and CDR2 YYEEEE. CDR3 bases: TGTGCCAGCAGCACACCCGGGACAGGGGTCACTGAAGCTTTCTTC. It specifies CASSTPGTGVTEAFF.

V usage is TRBV4-3 and J usage is TRBJ1-2, with a tentative D call TRBD1 (6 bases). The CDR3 has 17 amino acids. Germline V gives CDR1 LGHNA, CDR2 YSLEER. V was cut by 1 base and J by 8 bases, with 23 bases left in between. CDR3 in DNA: TGCGCCAGCAGCCAAGGAGGGTCACTCGGACAGCTTGGAGGCTACACCTTC. Protein product: CASSQGGSLGQLGGYTF.

This clone was seen just once. The V gene is TRBV5-1, the J gene TRBJ2-3; 8 bases align to TRBD2. V lost 4 bases, J lost 0 bases, and 13 bases stayed unmatched. CDR1 and CDR2 (germline): SGHRS, YFSETQ. The CDR3 has 18 residues. This CDR3 reads CASSQGTRPMSSTDTQYF. DNA for the CDR3: TGCGCCAGCAGCCAAGGGACTAGGCCCATGAGTAGCACAGATACGCAGTATTTT.

The V gene is TRBV30, the J gene TRBJ2-7; maybe TRBD2 (5 bases). With 8 bases removed from V and 9 bases from J, the gap between germline ends came to 23 bases. The CDR3 is 13 residues long. Germline values: CDR1 GTSNPN, CDR2 SVGIG (reference sequence). Here the CDR3 DNA reads TGTGCCACTCCGGGGATTGAGTCTACGCGGCAGTACTTC. It is translated as CATPGIESTRQYF.

The chain employs TRBV5-4 and TRBJ2-2; D gene ambiguous. Trimming cost V 0 bases and J 6 bases, with 9 bases left between them. Per germline, CDR1 SGHNT and CDR2 YYREEE (reference sequence). The CDR3 is 14 amino acids. The CDR3 sequence is CASSLALQAGELFF. In nucleotides, the CDR3 is TGTGCCAGCAGCTTGGCCTTGCAGGCCGGGGAGCTGTTTTTT.

V gene TRBV19 combines with J gene TRBJ2-2; 11 bases are shared with TRBD2. The trim removed 6 bases at V and 7 bases at J, leaving 19 bases unmatched. CDR3 length equals 19 residues. CDR1 and CDR2 (germline): LNHDA, SQIVND (reference sequence). The CDR3 protein is CASRPLKNSGRAFVGELFF. The CDR3 nucleotides are TGTGCCAGTAGACCCCTAAAAAATAGCGGGAGGGCCTTCGTCGGGGAGCTGTTTTTT. The full variable domain, with the rest looked up from reference TRBV19 and TRBJ2-2, is DGGITQSPKYLFRKEGQNVTLSCEQNLNHDAMYWYRQDPGQGLRLIYYSQIVNDFQKGDIAEGYSVSREKKESFPLTVTSAQKNPTAFYLCASRPLKNSGRAFVGELFFGEGSRLTVL.

This clone was seen once. Other DNA sequences in this specimen translate into the identical CDR3. The chain combines TRBV5-4 with TRBJ1-5; D unclear. This CDR3 is 14 amino acids long. V shed 0 bases and J shed 2 bases, with 6 bases lying between them. Germline V gene data show CDR1 as SGHNT and CDR2 as YYREEE (reference sequence). The CDR3 bases are TGTGCCAGCAGCTTGGCAGGCGGCAATCAGCCCCAGCATTTT. Translated: CASSLAGGNQPQHF.

Only a few counts were recorded for this clone. The chain employs TRBV4-3 and TRBJ2-7; 9 bases line up with TRBD1. In germline, CDR1 is LGHNA, CDR2 YSLEER. The V and J ends lost 3 bases and 5 bases, in that order; junction bases with no gene match: 5. The CDR3 has 14 residues. CDR3 bases: TGCGCCAGCAGCCATGGACAGGGGAACAACGAGCAGTACTTC. It yields the protein CASSHGQGNNEQYF.